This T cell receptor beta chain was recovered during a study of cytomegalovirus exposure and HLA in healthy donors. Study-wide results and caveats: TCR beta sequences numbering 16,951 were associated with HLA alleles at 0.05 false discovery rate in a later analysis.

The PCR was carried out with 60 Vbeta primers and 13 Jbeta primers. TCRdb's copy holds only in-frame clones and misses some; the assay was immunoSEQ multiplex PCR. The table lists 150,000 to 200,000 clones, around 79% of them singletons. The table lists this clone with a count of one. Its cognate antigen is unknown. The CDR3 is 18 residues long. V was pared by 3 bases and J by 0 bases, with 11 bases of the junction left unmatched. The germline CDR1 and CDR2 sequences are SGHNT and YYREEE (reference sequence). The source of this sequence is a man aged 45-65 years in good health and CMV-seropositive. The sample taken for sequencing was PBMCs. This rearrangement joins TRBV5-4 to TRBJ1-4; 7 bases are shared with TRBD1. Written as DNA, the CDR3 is TGTGCCAGCAGCTCCCAAAGGGACAGCTTTGCAACTAATGAAAAACTGTTTTTT. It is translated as CASSSQRDSFATNEKLFF.